Reported below is one T cell receptor (beta chain). Its cognate antigen is unknown. This sample is part of a study of T cell responses to AZD1222 COVID-19 vaccine. Findings and limits, study-wide: Compared with day 0, the breadth and depth of the Spike-specific TCR repertoire rose significantly after two doses of AZD1222. Clonal diversity was possibly underestimated, and white British individuals and females predominated among donors. Nearly half of spike-specific TCRs reportedly target unmutated variant regions. The study found vaccine-associated CD4 TCRs spanning spike, dominant at 160-218 and 743-854.

Germline V CDR1 and CDR2: SGHRS, YFSETQ. The CDR3 has 16 amino acids. V dropped 0 bases and J dropped 0 bases, with 9 bases sitting between them. Clones were sequenced by immunoSEQ multiplex PCR, and TCRdb holds only the in-frame ones, with some missing. The sample shows about 92,000 clones, 80% to 90% of them seen only once. The rearrangement links TRBV5-1 to TRBJ1-4; D is ambiguous. The sample consisted of peripheral blood, taken on day 0 of AZD1222 vaccination. The sequence was collected from an adult in good health. The CDR3, as DNA: TGCGCCAGCAGCTTGGACAGAGGGACAACTAATGAAAAACTGTTTTTT. Amino acids: CASSLDRGTTNEKLFF.